The present T cell receptor beta chain was sequenced within a study of molecular identifiers for immune sequencing clone quantification. Findings and caveats of the study: Clones above 20 RNA copies contained over 99% of effector molecules and under 1% of naive molecules. Spiked Jurkat TCR RNA equivalent to one cell reportedly surfaced among roughly 1 million naive cells.

Comment on this clonotype: Antigen unknown.

In preparing bulk TCR libraries, previously described methods and listed TCR primers were used. TCRdb fed the PCR reads into MiXCR, producing one record per CDR3 protein. The sample includes about 320,000 distinct CDR3 sequences, around 21% of them seen just once. V dropped 4 bases and J dropped 2; count of bases not matched to a gene: 5. This CDR3 is built from 18 residues. Per germline, CDR1 KGHDR and CDR2 SFDVKD. This TCR derives from a human donor in good health. Some libraries in this study had Jurkat cell RNA spiked in. The chain links TRBV24-1 to TRBJ2-3; 16 nucleotides match TRBD2. Sequenced: naive CD8+ T cells from blood, with Jurkat cell RNA spiked in. This sample's subset: FACS-sorted CD8+CD4-CCR7+CD45RA+ naive T cells. The CDR3 sequence: CATSEGLAGGPITDTQYF. CDR3 in DNA: TGTGCCACCAGTGAGGGACTAGCGGGGGGGCCGATCACAGATACGCAGTATTTT.